This section outlines one T cell receptor (beta chain) sequence together with its context. Assay: immunoSEQ multiplex PCR; the TCRdb copy retains only in-frame clones and omits some. The data show about 17,000 clones, around 80% seen once. This entry comes from a study of ipilimumab plus nivolumab after autologous stem cell transplantation. Study-level background: Typical patient got 5 or 6 ipilimumab doses and fewer than 10 nivolumab doses (median). The DLBCL group included primary refractory and relapsed cases.

In germline, CDR1 is MNHEY, CDR2 SMNVEV (reference sequence). V was shortened by 5 bases and J by 5 bases, with 37 bases between the two germline ends. This CDR3 region has 23 residues. This TCR derives from a male donor with diffuse large B-cell lymphoma. V usage is TRBV27 and J usage is TRBJ2-6; D is ambiguous. Source: PBMCs, taken in a trial of ipilimumab plus nivolumab as post-transplant consolidation. The CDR3 reads CASSVRRPGYKVGLQSRANVLTF. The CDR3 DNA reads as TGTGCCAGCAGTGTGAGACGTCCTGGCTACAAAGTCGGGCTACAAAGTCGGGCCAACGTCCTGACTTTC. Drawing the rest from reference TRBV27 and TRBJ2-6, the complete variable domain is EAQVTQNPRYLITVTGKKLTVTCSQNMNHEYMSWYRQDPGLGLRQIYYSMNVEVTDKGDVPEGYKVSRKEKRNFPLILESPSPNQTSLYFCASSVRRPGYKVGLQSRANVLTFGAGSRLTVL.